This T cell receptor (beta chain) derives from a study of shared clonotypes between healthy human individuals (dated by TCRdb to the early 2020s). For the study in its entirety: The cohort comprised a couple of women and three men aged 18 to 49 years. Per donor, three plates each were used for CD4 naive and CD4 memory, two for CD8 naive, and one for CD8 memory. Blood TCR repertoires of five healthy adults were deeply sequenced to estimate repertoire size and the extent of clonotype sharing between individuals. Libraries were prepared and TCR repertoires were sequenced by different laboratories using diverse techniques, in order to increase sequencing depth and limit assay-specific biases. Between about 0.85 and 9.5 billion PBMCs per donor were obtained by leukapheresis.

A remark on this clone: Its specific antigen is unknown. Base qualities are not recorded, but no much larger clone differs from it by a single base.

Using the deep immunoSEQ assay, TCR CDR3 regions were amplified from genomic DNA by multiplex PCR. Genomic DNA extracted from each cell subset was distributed evenly over all wells of several immunoSEQ 96-well plates, and each plate served as one replicate. Each replicate PCR for sorted subsets received 200 ng genomic DNA, equal to around 32,000 T cell genomes. Purified libraries were quantified with a Qubit 3.0 fluorometer, sized on a Bioanalyzer 2100, and re-quantified with the KAPA Library Quantification kit. Each immunoSEQ 96-well plate was sequenced on its own single-read 150-cycle Illumina NextSeq 550 flow cell. In the original analysis: Because the immunoSEQ output held only junctional sequences and lacked quality scores, the filtering could not match the filtering applied to full-length reads. To assign V/J genes and CDR3, sequences were annotated using PyIR, a Python wrapper for IgBLAST v1.9, with IMGT germline references. Reads with weak V/J assignments (E-value above 1e-6), missing CDR3, stop codons, out-of-frame junctions, or ambiguous translated residues were removed. V3J clonotypes were defined as sequences sharing an identical inferred V gene, J gene, and CDR3 amino acid sequence. To compute the percentage overlap between repertoires, the number of shared unique clonotypes was divided by the size of the smaller repertoire. Richness of each repertoire was evaluated using RTK rarefaction, the Chao1 estimator, and Recon v2.1 estimates of unobserved clonotypes. OLGA was used to compute generation probabilities for all TCRbeta clonotypes that the gDNA method yielded from four donors. As stored in TCRdb, this immuneACCESS dataset retains in-frame rearrangements with V and J assigned. A fraction of the clones does not appear; measured against another copy, unresolved V genes explain less than half of the discrepancy, and the remainder lacks a known reason. V, J and clone size are taken as reported in that table, and D and trimming were inferred from the DNA itself. Present in this sample are 1,100,000 or so clones, around 78% of which were seen just once. The top ten constitute approximately 0.52% of the sample.

General conclusions and limits of the study: Estimated clonotype richness was generally larger for naive than for memory subsets. Even with the large sequencing depth, rarefaction of the sorted-subset datasets indicated that sequencing was incomplete. Because the study included a small number of donors, the genetic and exposure-history diversity represented was limited. Based on pairwise subsampling, the degree of clonotype sharing among donors was expected to be affected by sequencing depth. Sampling was restricted to blood, and TCR repertoires in tissues likely differ from the TCR repertoires found in blood. Compared with non-shared clonotypes, the clonotypes found in all four sorted-subset donors had higher generation probabilities. Roughly 5.2% of naive CD4, around 4% of naive CD8, around 2.3% of memory CD4, and approximately 0.4% of memory CD8 clonotypes were shared across a few donors.

From a lookup of the germline V gene, CDR1 and CDR2 are SGHVS and FQNEAQ. Taken from cysteine to phenylalanine, the CDR3 has 15 residues. Only the CDR3 DNA is retained, 45 bases long and in frame from the first base. Cut back by 0 bases and 0 bases, the V and J ends lie 6 bases apart. Healthy HIV-negative adults with no recently reported acute infections or vaccinations were included as donors. Only Caucasian adults living in Nashville, Tennessee, USA were represented among the donors. CD4+ T cells were enriched by magnetic negative selection, after which naive cells were positively selected on CD45RA and the negative fraction was taken as the memory subset. Blood was obtained by leukapheresis, after which PBMCs were separated by Ficoll-Histopaque density gradient centrifugation and cryopreserved in liquid nitrogen vapor phase. Analytical flow cytometry was used to check the purity and quantity of each magnetically sorted T cell population. From each sorted fraction, genomic DNA was isolated and quantified by UV absorbance on a Nanodrop 2000c.

The chain is encoded by TRBV7-8 joined to TRBJ1-3; the D gene is unclear. Material for sequencing was memory CD4+ T cells from PBMCs. The cell subset or site label for this specimen denotes: CD45RA-negative fraction. This TCR derives from a man between 18 and 29 years old in good health. Some clones in this sample may be carry-over from other donors' samples. The sequenced DNA is TGTGCCAGCAGCTTAGCGGATCACTCTGGAAACACCATATATTTT. This encodes CASSLADHSGNTIYF.